These T cell receptor beta chains were read from a single sample in a study of blood T cell repertoires in COVID-19. Clones were read by immunoSEQ multiplex PCR, and TCRdb kept only the in-frame ones, dropping some. Here the sample spans approximately 290,000 clones, around 85% being singletons. Sequencing was performed on PBMCs or T cells enriched from blood (not recorded which). Receptors were obtained from a woman aged 25 to 39 who had recovered from COVID-19. The CDR3 runs from the conserved cysteine through the conserved F or W. A D gene is named only where the DNA matches it firmly. Size is omitted from some rows. Given values are once, few, many or a class for expanded clones.

cdr3_aa: CASSSPRDREADEQFF; cdr3_nt: TGTGCCAGCAGCTCCCCCAGGGACAGGGAGGCTGATGAGCAGTTCTTC; j_call: TRBJ2-1; d_call: TRBD1; clone_size: -; v_call: TRBV13
cdr3_aa: CAWSSIWAGLSYEQYF; cdr3_nt: TGTGCCTGGAGTTCTATATGGGCAGGTTTATCCTACGAGCAGTACTTC; j_call: TRBJ2-7; d_call: -; clone_size: -; v_call: TRBV30
cdr3_aa: CASSDQAGMGNQPQHF; cdr3_nt: TGTGCCAGCAGTGATCAAGCGGGGATGGGCAATCAGCCCCAGCATTTT; j_call: TRBJ1-5; d_call: -; clone_size: -; v_call: TRBV2
cdr3_aa: CASTARYEQFF; cdr3_nt: TGTGCCAGCACCGCGAGATATGAGCAGTTCTTC; j_call: TRBJ2-1; d_call: -; clone_size: -; v_call: TRBV2
cdr3_aa: CASSLPDRRTYEQYF; cdr3_nt: TGTGCCAGCAGTCTCCCGGACAGGCGAACCTACGAGCAGTACTTC; j_call: TRBJ2-7; d_call: TRBD1; clone_size: -; v_call: TRBV6-2/TRBV6-3
cdr3_aa: CASSFSREQFF; cdr3_nt: TGTGCCAGCAGTTTTTCCAGGGAGCAGTTCTTC; j_call: TRBJ2-1; d_call: -; clone_size: few; v_call: TRBV28
cdr3_aa: CATSGVFGANVLTF; cdr3_nt: TGTGCCACATCAGGGGTATTCGGGGCCAACGTCCTGACTTTC; j_call: TRBJ2-6; d_call: -; clone_size: -; v_call: TRBV6-6
cdr3_aa: CASSTSQVNTEAFF; cdr3_nt: TGCGCCAGCAGTACATCCCAGGTGAACACTGAAGCTTTCTTT; j_call: TRBJ1-1; d_call: -; clone_size: -; v_call: TRBV5-1
cdr3_aa: CASSYQMASVNTEAFF; cdr3_nt: TGTGCCAGCAGTTACCAGATGGCCAGCGTGAACACTGAAGCTTTCTTT; j_call: TRBJ1-1; d_call: -; clone_size: once; v_call: TRBV6-5
cdr3_aa: CASTPGSTEAFF; cdr3_nt: TGCGCCAGCACCCCAGGAAGTACTGAAGCTTTCTTT; j_call: TRBJ1-1; d_call: -; clone_size: -; v_call: TRBV10-2
cdr3_aa: CASSNRGRNTGELFF; cdr3_nt: TGTGCCAGTAGTAACCGGGGTCGCAACACCGGGGAGCTGTTTTTT; j_call: TRBJ2-2; d_call: -; clone_size: once; v_call: TRBV19
cdr3_aa: CASSLEAGGVGTEAFF; cdr3_nt: TGTGCCAGCAGTCTAGAGGCGGGCGGGGTTGGGACTGAAGCTTTCTTT; j_call: TRBJ1-1; d_call: -; clone_size: -; v_call: TRBV2
cdr3_aa: CASSNPAYTGELFF; cdr3_nt: TGTGCCAGTAGTAATCCCGCGTACACCGGGGAGCTGTTTTTT; j_call: TRBJ2-2; d_call: -; clone_size: -; v_call: TRBV19
cdr3_aa: CASSAAGTQRGKLFF; cdr3_nt: TGTGCCAGCAGCGCTGCCGGGACTCAGAGAGGAAAACTGTTTTTT; j_call: TRBJ1-4; d_call: -; clone_size: -; v_call: TRBV7-6
cdr3_aa: CATSRDSQPQHF; cdr3_nt: TGTGCCACCAGCAGAGATAGTCAGCCCCAGCATTTT; j_call: TRBJ1-5; d_call: -; clone_size: many; v_call: TRBV15
cdr3_aa: CASSVGGLGSGGANVLTF; cdr3_nt: TGTGCCAGCAGCGTAGGAGGTCTGGGTTCGGGAGGGGCCAACGTCCTGACTTTC; j_call: TRBJ2-6; d_call: -; clone_size: -; v_call: TRBV9
cdr3_aa: CASRGLHYDEQYF; cdr3_nt: TGTGCCAGCCGGGGACTCCACTACGACGAGCAGTACTTC; j_call: TRBJ2-7; d_call: -; clone_size: -; v_call: TRBV10-3
cdr3_aa: CASSWTDRGDSPLHF; cdr3_nt: TGTGCCAGCAGCTGGACCGACAGGGGAGATTCACCCCTCCACTTT; j_call: TRBJ1-6; d_call: TRBD1; clone_size: -; v_call: TRBV5-5
cdr3_aa: CASSYGLAQSYEQYF; cdr3_nt: TGTGCCAGCAGTTACGGATTAGCGCAGTCCTACGAGCAGTACTTC; j_call: TRBJ2-7; d_call: -; clone_size: -; v_call: TRBV6-5
cdr3_aa: CATSDLQGDQETQYF; cdr3_nt: TGTGCCACCAGTGATTTACAGGGGGATCAAGAGACCCAGTACTTC; j_call: TRBJ2-5; d_call: TRBD1; clone_size: -; v_call: TRBV24-1
cdr3_aa: CASSLGVSTNEKLFF; cdr3_nt: TGTGCCAGCAGCTTAGGCGTATCAACTAATGAAAAACTGTTTTTT; j_call: TRBJ1-4; d_call: -; clone_size: -; v_call: TRBV13
cdr3_aa: CASSVAGADTQYF; cdr3_nt: TGTGCCTCGTCGGTAGCGGGAGCAGATACGCAGTATTTT; j_call: TRBJ2-3; d_call: TRBD2; clone_size: -; v_call: TRBV28
cdr3_aa: CASSPPMGWDRLNEKLFF; cdr3_nt: TGTGCCAGCAGCCCCCCAATGGGGTGGGACAGGTTGAATGAAAAACTGTTTTTT; j_call: TRBJ1-4; d_call: TRBD1; clone_size: -; v_call: TRBV11-2
cdr3_aa: CSASNQGGLNGYTF; cdr3_nt: TGCAGTGCTAGTAACCAGGGGGGCCTAAATGGCTACACCTTC; j_call: TRBJ1-2; d_call: TRBD1; clone_size: -; v_call: TRBV20-1
cdr3_aa: CASSSNRGAPQHF; cdr3_nt: TGTGCCAGCAGCTCAAACAGGGGCGCGCCCCAGCATTTT; j_call: TRBJ1-5; d_call: TRBD1; clone_size: -; v_call: TRBV7-6
cdr3_aa: CASSYSGRGGEKLFF; cdr3_nt: TGTGCCAGCAGTTACTCGGGGAGGGGTGGTGAAAAACTGTTTTTT; j_call: TRBJ1-4; d_call: -; clone_size: -; v_call: TRBV6-5
cdr3_aa: CASRGQGRAYEQYF; cdr3_nt: TGTGCCAGCAGGGGGCAGGGCAGGGCCTACGAGCAGTACTTC; j_call: TRBJ2-7; d_call: -; clone_size: -; v_call: TRBV28
cdr3_aa: CAWSVLYEQYF; cdr3_nt: TGTGCCTGGAGTGTACTCTACGAGCAGTACTTC; j_call: TRBJ2-7; d_call: -; clone_size: -; v_call: TRBV30
cdr3_aa: CASSSPGQGNYGYTF; cdr3_nt: TGTGCCAGCAGCTCTCCGGGACAGGGGAACTATGGCTACACCTTC; j_call: TRBJ1-2; d_call: TRBD1; clone_size: few; v_call: TRBV28
cdr3_aa: CASSLDRGGTEAFF; cdr3_nt: TGTGCCAGCAGCCTAGACAGGGGTGGAACTGAAGCTTTCTTT; j_call: TRBJ1-1; d_call: TRBD1; clone_size: -; v_call: TRBV7-9
cdr3_aa: CASSPSGGSYNEQFF; cdr3_nt: TGTGCCAGCAGCCCGAGCGGGGGATCCTACAATGAGCAGTTCTTC; j_call: TRBJ2-1; d_call: TRBD2; clone_size: -; v_call: TRBV7-2
cdr3_aa: CASSLLLAGVNEQFF; cdr3_nt: TGTGCCAGCAGTTTATTACTAGCGGGAGTAAATGAGCAGTTCTTC; j_call: TRBJ2-1; d_call: TRBD2; clone_size: -; v_call: TRBV27
cdr3_aa: CASSLGGGTEAFF; cdr3_nt: TGTGCCAGCAGCCTAGGGGGAGGCACTGAAGCTTTCTTT; j_call: TRBJ1-1; d_call: -; clone_size: once; v_call: TRBV9
cdr3_aa: CASSEQGVGTEAFF; cdr3_nt: TGCGCCAGCAGCGAACAGGGGGTTGGCACTGAAGCTTTCTTT; j_call: TRBJ1-1; d_call: TRBD1; clone_size: -; v_call: TRBV10-2
cdr3_aa: CASSAITGQGRREAQYF; cdr3_nt: TGCGCCAGCAGTGCCATTACGGGGCAGGGGAGAAGAGAGGCCCAGTACTTC; j_call: TRBJ2-5; d_call: -; clone_size: -; v_call: TRBV10-2
cdr3_aa: CASSLYGTGGVETQYF; cdr3_nt: TGTGCCAGCAGCCTGTACGGGACAGGGGGAGTAGAGACCCAGTACTTC; j_call: TRBJ2-5; d_call: TRBD1; clone_size: -; v_call: TRBV11-1
cdr3_aa: CASSFRLGTEAFF; cdr3_nt: TGTGCCAGCAGTTTCCGACTGGGCACTGAAGCTTTCTTT; j_call: TRBJ1-1; d_call: -; clone_size: -; v_call: TRBV28
cdr3_aa: CASSLGLTRVTGNTIYF; cdr3_nt: TGTGCCAGCAGCTTAGGCCTTACCAGGGTCACTGGAAACACCATATATTTT; j_call: TRBJ1-3; d_call: -; clone_size: -; v_call: TRBV11-2
cdr3_aa: CASSWRQGGEKLFF; cdr3_nt: TGTGCCAGCAGTTGGCGACAGGGTGGGGAAAAACTGTTTTTT; j_call: TRBJ1-4; d_call: TRBD1; clone_size: -; v_call: TRBV6-2/TRBV6-3
cdr3_aa: CASSPGQGRREKLFF; cdr3_nt: TGTGCCAGCAGCCCCGGACAGGGGAGAAGGGAAAAACTGTTTTTT; j_call: TRBJ1-4; d_call: TRBD1; clone_size: -; v_call: TRBV28
cdr3_aa: CASRGGNTEVGKLFF; cdr3_nt: TGTGCCAGCAGGGGAGGAAACACTGAGGTTGGAAAACTGTTTTTT; j_call: TRBJ1-4; d_call: -; clone_size: -; v_call: TRBV2
cdr3_aa: CASSRDRALYGYTF; cdr3_nt: TGTGCCAGCTCACGGGACAGGGCCCTCTATGGCTACACCTTC; j_call: TRBJ1-2; d_call: TRBD1; clone_size: -; v_call: TRBV18
cdr3_aa: CASSSPGGNEQYF; cdr3_nt: TGTGCCAGCAGCAGCCCGGGGGGTAACGAGCAGTACTTC; j_call: TRBJ2-7; d_call: TRBD2; clone_size: once; v_call: TRBV7-9
cdr3_aa: CASSEEAGEAYEQYF; cdr3_nt: TGTGCCAGCAGTGAAGAAGCGGGAGAAGCCTACGAGCAGTACTTC; j_call: TRBJ2-7; d_call: TRBD2; clone_size: -; v_call: TRBV6-1
cdr3_aa: CASSSSGLAGYEQYF; cdr3_nt: TGTGCCAGCAGCTCCTCCGGACTAGCGGGATACGAGCAGTACTTC; j_call: TRBJ2-7; d_call: TRBD2; clone_size: -; v_call: TRBV11-2
cdr3_aa: CASKDRGRYEQYF; cdr3_nt: TGTGCCAGTAAAGACAGGGGGAGGTACGAGCAGTACTTC; j_call: TRBJ2-7; d_call: TRBD1; clone_size: -; v_call: TRBV19
cdr3_aa: CASSQGQGLDTQYF; cdr3_nt: TGTGCCAGCAGCCAGGGACAGGGACTCGATACGCAGTATTTT; j_call: TRBJ2-3; d_call: TRBD1; clone_size: -; v_call: TRBV3-1/TRBV3-2
cdr3_aa: CASSFVGANTEAFF; cdr3_nt: TGTGCCAGCAGTTTCGTTGGGGCAAACACTGAAGCTTTCTTT; j_call: TRBJ1-1; d_call: -; clone_size: -; v_call: TRBV28
cdr3_aa: CASIPGQEGLYGNQPQHF; cdr3_nt: TGTGCCAGCATTCCGGGACAGGAGGGCCTTTACGGCAATCAGCCCCAGCATTTT; j_call: TRBJ1-5; d_call: TRBD1; clone_size: -; v_call: TRBV6-4
cdr3_aa: CSARSGETQYF; cdr3_nt: TGCAGTGCTAGATCGGGGGAGACCCAGTACTTC; j_call: TRBJ2-5; d_call: -; clone_size: -; v_call: TRBV20-1
cdr3_aa: CASRGTMIGFRSLSNQPQHF; cdr3_nt: TGTGCCAGCCGAGGAACCATGATCGGATTTAGAAGCCTTAGCAATCAGCCCCAGCATTTT; j_call: TRBJ1-5; d_call: -; clone_size: -; v_call: TRBV28
cdr3_aa: CASIGTPGSRLSGNTIYF; cdr3_nt: TGTGCCAGCATCGGGACACCAGGGAGTCGGCTCTCTGGAAACACCATATATTTT; j_call: TRBJ1-3; d_call: -; clone_size: -; v_call: TRBV28
cdr3_aa: CASSDDRGGYEQYF; cdr3_nt: TGCGCCAGCAGTGACGACAGGGGAGGCTACGAGCAGTACTTC; j_call: TRBJ2-7; d_call: TRBD1; clone_size: -; v_call: TRBV10-2
cdr3_aa: CASSPGGSGYTF; cdr3_nt: TGTGCCAGTAGTCCAGGGGGCTCTGGCTACACCTTC; j_call: TRBJ1-2; d_call: TRBD1; clone_size: once; v_call: TRBV19
cdr3_aa: CASSQEGLLAGWDEQFF; cdr3_nt: TGTGCCAGCAGCCAAGAAGGGTTGCTAGCGGGGTGGGATGAGCAGTTCTTC; j_call: TRBJ2-1; d_call: TRBD2; clone_size: -; v_call: TRBV14
cdr3_aa: CASSELAGGIHFNTEAFF; cdr3_nt: TGTGCCAGCAGTGAGCTGGCAGGGGGCATCCATTTTAACACTGAAGCTTTCTTT; j_call: TRBJ1-1; d_call: TRBD1; clone_size: -; v_call: TRBV6-4
cdr3_aa: CAWSGPGQGNQPQHF; cdr3_nt: TGTGCCTGGAGTGGCCCGGGACAGGGCAATCAGCCCCAGCATTTT; j_call: TRBJ1-5; d_call: TRBD1; clone_size: -; v_call: TRBV30
cdr3_aa: CASRPGTGWDEQFF; cdr3_nt: TGTGCCAGCCGACCCGGGACAGGGTGGGATGAGCAGTTCTTC; j_call: TRBJ2-1; d_call: TRBD1; clone_size: -; v_call: TRBV5-4
cdr3_aa: CASSLLQGRASPLHF; cdr3_nt: TGTGCCAGCAGTTTATTACAGGGTAGGGCTTCACCCCTCCACTTT; j_call: TRBJ1-6; d_call: -; clone_size: -; v_call: TRBV28